This T cell receptor beta chain was captured by sequencing in a study of blood T cell repertoires in COVID-19. This clone came up a few times. Methods used by the authors: Amplification with reference gene primers provided the estimates of nucleated cell counts. Method: immunoSEQ multiplex PCR; TCRdb's copy keeps in-frame clones and lacks some. The V and J calls and the clone size are those of that table, but D and trimming were determined from the DNA. In the table there are more than 65,000 clones, 75% to 90% of which are singletons. After removal of 5 bases from V and 3 bases from J, the junction contained 4 bases not matched to a gene. Germline V CDR1 and CDR2: SSHAT, FNYEAQ (reference sequence). This CDR3 is 15 amino acids long.

The source is an elderly man with acute or convalescent COVID-19. Sequenced input: peripheral blood. V gene TRBV7-7 combines with J gene TRBJ2-5, with TRBD1 matching over 12 bases. DNA of the CDR3: TGTGCCAGCAGCCCCGGGACAGGGGGCGAAGAGACCCAGTACTTC. This codes for CASSPGTGGEETQYF.